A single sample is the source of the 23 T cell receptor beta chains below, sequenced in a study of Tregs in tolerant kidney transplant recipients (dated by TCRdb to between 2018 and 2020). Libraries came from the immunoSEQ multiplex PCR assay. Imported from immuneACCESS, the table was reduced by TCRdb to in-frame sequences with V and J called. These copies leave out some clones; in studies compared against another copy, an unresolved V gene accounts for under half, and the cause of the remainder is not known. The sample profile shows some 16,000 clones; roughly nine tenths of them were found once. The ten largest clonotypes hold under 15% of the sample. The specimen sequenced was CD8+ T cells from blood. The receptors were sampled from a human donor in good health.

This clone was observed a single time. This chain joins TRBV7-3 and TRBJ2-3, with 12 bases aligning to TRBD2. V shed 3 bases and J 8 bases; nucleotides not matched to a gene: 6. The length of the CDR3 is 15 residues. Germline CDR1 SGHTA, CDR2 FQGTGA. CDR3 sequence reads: CASSFASGGASTQYF. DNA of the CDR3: TGTGCCAGCAGCTTCGCTAGCGGGGGGGCCAGTACGCAGTATTTT.

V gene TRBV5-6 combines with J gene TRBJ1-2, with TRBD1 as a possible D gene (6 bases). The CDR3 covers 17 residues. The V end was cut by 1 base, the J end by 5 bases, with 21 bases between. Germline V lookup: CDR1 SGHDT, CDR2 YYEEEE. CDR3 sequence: CASSLYLGGFREYGYTF. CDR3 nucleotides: TGTGCCAGCAGCTTGTATCTAGGGGGTTTTCGAGAATATGGCTACACCTTC.

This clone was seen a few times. The CDR3 is CAWRTCQTGEKLFF. The CDR3 bases are TGTGCCTGGAGGACCTGCCAGACAGGCGAAAAACTGTTTTTT. The chain couples TRBV30 to TRBJ1-4, with a tentative D call TRBD1 (6 bases). CDR1 and CDR2 from the germline V gene are GTSNPN and SVGIG (reference sequence). V was pared by 3 bases and J by 8 bases, with 16 bases between. The CDR3 consists of 14 residues.

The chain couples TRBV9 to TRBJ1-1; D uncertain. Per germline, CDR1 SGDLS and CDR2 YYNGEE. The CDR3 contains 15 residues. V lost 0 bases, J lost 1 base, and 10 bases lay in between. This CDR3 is CASSVGGLSNTEAFF. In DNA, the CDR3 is TGTGCCAGCAGCGTAGGCGGCCTCTCGAACACTGAAGCTTTCTTT.

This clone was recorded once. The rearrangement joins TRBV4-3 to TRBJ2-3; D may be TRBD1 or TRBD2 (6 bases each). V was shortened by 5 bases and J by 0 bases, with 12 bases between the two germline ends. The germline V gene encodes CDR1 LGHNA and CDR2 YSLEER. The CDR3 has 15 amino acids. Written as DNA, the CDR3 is TGCGCCAGCAGCTCTACAGGGACTAGCACAGATACGCAGTATTTT. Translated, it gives CASSSTGTSTDTQYF.

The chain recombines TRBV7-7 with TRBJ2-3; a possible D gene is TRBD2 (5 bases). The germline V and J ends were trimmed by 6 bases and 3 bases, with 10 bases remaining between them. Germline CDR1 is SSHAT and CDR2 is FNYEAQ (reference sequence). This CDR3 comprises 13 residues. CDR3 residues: CASSHEGTDTQYF. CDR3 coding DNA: TGTGCCAGCAGTCACGAGGGAACAGATACGCAGTATTTT.

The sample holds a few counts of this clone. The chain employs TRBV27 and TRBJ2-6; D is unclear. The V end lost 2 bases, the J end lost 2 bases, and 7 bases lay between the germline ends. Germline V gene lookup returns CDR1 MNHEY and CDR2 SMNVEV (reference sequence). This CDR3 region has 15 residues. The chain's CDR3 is CASSLSGPGANVLTF. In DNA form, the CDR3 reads TGTGCCAGCAGTTTAAGTGGGCCTGGGGCCAACGTCCTGACTTTC.

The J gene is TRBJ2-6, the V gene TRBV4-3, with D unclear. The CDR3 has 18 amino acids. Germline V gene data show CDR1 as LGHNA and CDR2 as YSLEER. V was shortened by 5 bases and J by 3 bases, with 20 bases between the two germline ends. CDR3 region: CASSCTMGNYFGANVLTF. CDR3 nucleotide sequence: TGCGCCAGCAGCTGTACGATGGGCAACTACTTTGGGGCCAACGTCCTGACTTTC.

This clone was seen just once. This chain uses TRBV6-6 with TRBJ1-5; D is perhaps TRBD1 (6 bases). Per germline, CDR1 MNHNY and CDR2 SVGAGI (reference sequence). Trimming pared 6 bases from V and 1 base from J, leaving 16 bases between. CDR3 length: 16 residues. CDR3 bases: TGTGCCAGCAGCCCAACTACAGGGAAGAGCAATCAGCCCCAGCATTTT. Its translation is CASSPTTGKSNQPQHF.

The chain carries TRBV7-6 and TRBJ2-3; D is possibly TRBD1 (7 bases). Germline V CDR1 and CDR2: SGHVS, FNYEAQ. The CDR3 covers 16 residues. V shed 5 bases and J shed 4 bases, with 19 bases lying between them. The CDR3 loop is CASSARRGEAPDTQYF. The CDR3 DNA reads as TGTGCCAGCAGCGCCCGCAGGGGGGAGGCTCCAGATACGCAGTATTTT.

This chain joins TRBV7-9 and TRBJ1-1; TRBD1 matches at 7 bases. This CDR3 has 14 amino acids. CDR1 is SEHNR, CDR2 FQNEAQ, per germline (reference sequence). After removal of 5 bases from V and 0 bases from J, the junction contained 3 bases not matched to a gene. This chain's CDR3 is CASSPGQMNTEAFF. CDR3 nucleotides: TGTGCCAGCAGCCCGGGACAGATGAACACTGAAGCTTTCTTT. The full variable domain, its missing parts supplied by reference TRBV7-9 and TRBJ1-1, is DTGVSQNPRHKITKRGQNVTFRCDPISEHNRLYWYRQTLGQGPEFLTYFQNEAQLEKSRLLSDRFSAERPKGSFSTLEIQRTEQGDSAMYLCASSPGQMNTEAFFGQGTRLTVV.

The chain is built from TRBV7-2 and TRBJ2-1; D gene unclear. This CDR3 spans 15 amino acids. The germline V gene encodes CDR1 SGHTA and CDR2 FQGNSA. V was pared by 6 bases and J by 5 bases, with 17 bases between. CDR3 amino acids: CASRPHYGRHNEQFF. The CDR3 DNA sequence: TGTGCCAGCAGACCCCATTACGGACGACACAATGAGCAGTTCTTC.

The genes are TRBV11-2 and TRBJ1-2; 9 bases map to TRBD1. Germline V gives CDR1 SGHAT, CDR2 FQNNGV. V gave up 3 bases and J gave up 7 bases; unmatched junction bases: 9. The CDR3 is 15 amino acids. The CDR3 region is CASSLGTGRPSGYTF. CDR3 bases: TGTGCCAGCAGCTTGGGGACAGGGAGGCCGAGTGGCTACACCTTC.

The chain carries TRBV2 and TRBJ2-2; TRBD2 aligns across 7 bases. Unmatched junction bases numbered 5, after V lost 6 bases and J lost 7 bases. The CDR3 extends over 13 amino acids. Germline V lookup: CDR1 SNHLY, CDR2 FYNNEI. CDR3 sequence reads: CASRGGDGGELFF. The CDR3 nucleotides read TGTGCCAGCAGGGGAGGGGATGGCGGGGAGCTGTTTTTT.

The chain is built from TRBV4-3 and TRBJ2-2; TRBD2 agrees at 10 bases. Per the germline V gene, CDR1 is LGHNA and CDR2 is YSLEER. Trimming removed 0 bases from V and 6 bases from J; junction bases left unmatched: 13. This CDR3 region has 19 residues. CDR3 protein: CASSQDIASGSHLAGELFF. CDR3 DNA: TGCGCCAGCAGCCAAGATATCGCTAGCGGGAGCCACCTTGCCGGGGAGCTGTTTTTT.

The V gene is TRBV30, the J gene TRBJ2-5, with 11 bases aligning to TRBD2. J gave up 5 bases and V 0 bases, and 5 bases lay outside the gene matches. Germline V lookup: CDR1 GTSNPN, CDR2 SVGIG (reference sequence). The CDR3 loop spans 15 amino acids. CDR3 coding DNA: TGTGCCTGGAGTGTAACGGGACTAGCGGAGGAGACCCAGTACTTC. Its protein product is CAWSVTGLAEETQYF.

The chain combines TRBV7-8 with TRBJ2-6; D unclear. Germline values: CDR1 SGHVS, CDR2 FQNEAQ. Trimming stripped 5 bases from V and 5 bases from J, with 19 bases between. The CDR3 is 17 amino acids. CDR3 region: CASSGQVPQSRANVLTF. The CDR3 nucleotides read TGTGCCAGCAGCGGCCAGGTCCCACAAAGTCGGGCCAACGTCCTGACTTTC. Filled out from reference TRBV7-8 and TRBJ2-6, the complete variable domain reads GAGVSQSPRYKVAKRGQDVALRCDPISGHVSLFWYQQALGQGPEFLTYFQNEAQLDKSGLPSDRFFAERPEGSVSTLKIQRTQQEDSAVYLCASSGQVPQSRANVLTFGAGSRLTVL.

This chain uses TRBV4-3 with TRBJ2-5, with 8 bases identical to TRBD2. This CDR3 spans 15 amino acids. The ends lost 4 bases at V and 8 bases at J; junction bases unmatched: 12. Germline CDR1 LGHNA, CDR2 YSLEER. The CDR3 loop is CASSRERGPSKTQYF. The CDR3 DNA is TGCGCCAGCAGCCGGGAGCGGGGGCCATCAAAAACCCAGTACTTC.

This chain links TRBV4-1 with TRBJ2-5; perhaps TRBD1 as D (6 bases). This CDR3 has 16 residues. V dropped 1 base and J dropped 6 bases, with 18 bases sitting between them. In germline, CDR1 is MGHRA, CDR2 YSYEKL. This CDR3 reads CASSQVEDRRMKTQYF. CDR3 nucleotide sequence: TGCGCCAGCAGCCAAGTCGAGGACAGACGGATGAAGACCCAGTACTTC.

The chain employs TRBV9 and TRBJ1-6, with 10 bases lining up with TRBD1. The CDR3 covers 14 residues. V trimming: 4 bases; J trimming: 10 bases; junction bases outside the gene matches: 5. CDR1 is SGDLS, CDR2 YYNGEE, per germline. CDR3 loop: CASSLGQGNSPLHF. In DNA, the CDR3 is TGTGCCAGCAGCTTGGGACAGGGGAACTCACCCCTCCACTTT.

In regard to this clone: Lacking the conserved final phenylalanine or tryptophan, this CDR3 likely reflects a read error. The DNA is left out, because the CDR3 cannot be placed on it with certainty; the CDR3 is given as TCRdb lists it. This CDR3 reads CASSRLAV. V gene TRBV9 combines with J gene TRBJ1-5. Including both end residues, the CDR3 is 8 amino acids long. Germline V gene sequence: CDR1 SGDLS, CDR2 YYNGEE.

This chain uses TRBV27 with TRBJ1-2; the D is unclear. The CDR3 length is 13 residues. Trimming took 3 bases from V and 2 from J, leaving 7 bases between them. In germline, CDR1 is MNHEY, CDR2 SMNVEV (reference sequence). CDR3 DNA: TGTGCCAGCAGTTTGGCGGGAAACTATGGCTACACCTTC. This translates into CASSLAGNYGYTF.

CDR3 sequence (DNA): TGCGCCAGCAGCCAAGGGGGACAGGGGGCATTAACTAATGAAAAACTGTTTTTT. Protein: CASSQGGQGALTNEKLFF. The rearrangement uses TRBV4-1 and TRBJ1-4; 12 bases match TRBD1. This CDR3 has 18 amino acids. Germline assignment: CDR1 MGHRA and CDR2 YSYEKL. V was clipped by 1 base and J by 1 base; unmatched bases: 4.